Below are 24 T cell receptor delta chains sequenced from a single sample in a study of Vδ1+ human thymocytes. These receptors have no known antigen. Notes on the study in general: Thymic TRG and TRD repertoires appeared highly polyclonal.

RNA was extracted from the cells and then reverse transcribed. Pooled V-gene forward primers with one constant-region reverse primer generated the CDR3 amplicons by multiplex PCR. TCRdb processed the multiplex PCR reads again with the CATT caller. The data contain roughly 55,000 delta-chain clones, 15% to 20% of them singletons. Sequenced input: Vdelta1+ gamma-delta thymocytes from the thymus. Subset reported: FACS-sorted CD3+ TCRalphabeta- TCRVdelta1+ TCRVdelta2- thymocytes. These receptors originate from a boy in the first two years of life who had congenital heart surgery.

This clone was counted a few times. This same CDR3 is encoded by further DNA sequences in the sample. This chain links TRDV1 with TRDJ1; no definite D call. This CDR3 comprises 12 residues. Trimming shortened V by 9 bases and J by 0 bases, and 8 bases separated the two germline ends. Germline lookup yields CDR1 TSWWSYY and CDR2 QGS. The CDR3, as DNA: TGTGCTCTGGCCGCGTACACCGATAAACTCATCTTT. Translated, it gives CALAAYTDKLIF.

This clone was counted between two and nine times. V is TRDV1 and J is TRDJ1; D gene uncertain. With 2 bases removed from V and 5 bases from J, the gap between germline ends came to 9 bases. Germline CDR1 reads TSWWSYY; CDR2 reads QGS. This CDR3 has 13 residues. The CDR3 region is CALGEGYKDKLIF. The CDR3 DNA sequence: TGTGCTCTTGGGGAAGGCTACAAAGATAAACTCATCTTT.

This sequence joins TRDV1 and TRDJ1; TRDD3 matches 12 bases. The CDR3 covers 22 residues. In germline, CDR1 is TSWWSYY, CDR2 QGS. Unmatched junction bases numbered 17, after V lost 0 bases and J lost 0 bases. In nucleotides, the CDR3 is TGTGCTCTTGGGGAACTAGGATCCTACGGAACTGGGGGATACCCCTACACCGATAAACTCATCTTT. This codes for CALGELGSYGTGGYPYTDKLIF.

The V call is TRAV29/DV5, the J call TRDJ1, with TRDD3 matching 10 bases. After removal of 3 bases from V and 0 bases from J, the junction contained 32 bases not matched to a gene. The CDR3 is 24 amino acids. Germline-derived CDR1 and CDR2 are NSMFDY and ISSIKDK. This CDR3 is CAANPPLFLREQLGDSRYTDKLIF. The CDR3 region has the DNA TGTGCAGCAAATCCCCCCCTTTTCCTACGCGAACAACTGGGGGATTCTCGGTACACCGATAAACTCATCTTT.

This clone was found a few times. This chain uses TRDV1 with TRDJ1; TRDD3 matches 7 bases. CDR1 is TSWWSYY, CDR2 QGS, per germline. J was trimmed by 3 bases and V by 3 bases; bases with no gene match: 13. This CDR3 is built from 17 residues. The CDR3 is CALGDCTRTGASDKLIF. For the CDR3, the DNA is TGTGCTCTTGGGGATTGTACCCGTACTGGGGCTTCCGATAAACTCATCTTT.

This sequence joins TRDV1 and TRDJ1, with TRDD3 identical over 7 bases. Losses at the gene ends were 4 bases for V and 5 bases for J; bases not matched to a gene: 19. The CDR3 has 18 amino acids. Germline V lookup: CDR1 TSWWSYY, CDR2 QGS. DNA of the CDR3: TGTGCTCTTGGGGCCGGTAGGCCTACGTCGACGGATACGGATAAACTCATCTTT. Translated, it gives CALGAGRPTSTDTDKLIF.

A few counts support this clone. This chain connects TRDV1 to TRDJ1; 13 bases agree with TRDD3. Germline assignment: CDR1 TSWWSYY and CDR2 QGS. J was trimmed by 0 bases and V by 0 bases; bases with no gene match: 13. The length of the CDR3 is 21 residues. Here the CDR3 reads CALGELPTQYWGIRDTDKLIF. The CDR3 DNA reads as TGTGCTCTTGGGGAACTTCCTACCCAATACTGGGGGATACGCGACACCGATAAACTCATCTTT.

Note on this clone: Compared with germline, one end of the junction differs, possibly owing to a read error. The J gene is TRDJ1, the V gene TRDV1; TRDD3 matches at 8 bases. The CDR3 runs 15 residues. Germline V CDR1 and CDR2: TSWWSYY, QGS. The CDR3, as DNA: TGTGCTCTTGAGGAAGGGATACGTAACACCGATAAACTCATCTTT. This encodes CALEEGIRNTDKLIF.

The chain uses TRDV1 and TRDJ1; D not resolved. V lost 5 bases and J lost 4, with 14 bases in between. Germline loops: CDR1 TSWWSYY, CDR2 QGS. The CDR3 covers 14 residues. CDR3 in amino acids: CALGNGSQSDKLIF. The CDR3 DNA follows: TGTGCTCTTGGGAATGGTTCCCAGAGCGATAAACTCATCTTT.

This clone was counted a few times. The chain carries TRDV1 and TRDJ1; 7 positions agree with TRDD3. CDR3 length: 18 amino acids. CDR1 TSWWSYY and CDR2 QGS come from the germline V gene. The junction had 14 bases not matched to a gene; V was cut back by 3 bases and J by 1 base. CDR3 bases: TGTGCTCTTGGGGATGGTCTACCCATGGGGATAAGCACCGATAAACTCATCTTT. Protein sequence: CALGDGLPMGISTDKLIF.

The chain couples TRDV1 to TRDJ1, with TRDD3 matching over 11 bases. The CDR3 runs 19 residues. Germline CDR1 is TSWWSYY and CDR2 is QGS. Trimming took 5 bases from V and 2 from J; bases not matched to a gene: 16. The DNA of the CDR3 is TGTGCTCTTGGGATACGACTGGTGGCTGGGGGATACCGGACCGATAAACTCATCTTT. Translating gives CALGIRLVAGGYRTDKLIF.

This clone appeared a few times. V is TRDV3 and J is TRDJ3; D is perhaps TRDD3 (6 bases). Germline V gene data show CDR1 as TVYSNPD and CDR2 as GDNSRS (reference sequence). The V and J ends lost 2 bases and 0 bases respectively, with 32 bases between them. The CDR3 consists of 23 residues. The CDR3 protein is CAFPEGRNYVGYPCSWDTRQMFF. Written as DNA, the CDR3 is TGTGCCTTTCCGGAGGGCAGAAACTACGTTGGATACCCGTGCTCCTGGGACACCCGACAGATGTTTTTC.

The chain uses TRDV1 and TRDJ1; the D is unclear. The germline gives CDR1 TSWWSYY, CDR2 QGS. V shed 1 base and J shed 0 bases, with 15 bases lying between them. The CDR3 length is 17 residues. CDR3 in DNA: TGTGCTCTTGGGGAACCCCGTCCGTACAGGTACACCGATAAACTCATCTTT. The encoded protein is CALGEPRPYRYTDKLIF.

This clone was counted between two and nine times. This chain links TRDV1 with TRDJ1, with 11 nucleotides matching TRDD3. In germline, CDR1 is TSWWSYY, CDR2 QGS. V was pared by 0 bases and J by 0 bases, with 21 bases of the junction left unmatched. The CDR3 loop spans 23 amino acids. The CDR3 here is CALGELPLQPRLGDTIYTDKLIF. The CDR3 nucleotides read TGTGCTCTTGGGGAACTGCCGCTACAGCCAAGGCTGGGGGATACCATTTACACCGATAAACTCATCTTT.

This clone was picked up a small number of times. The chain is built from TRDV1 and TRDJ1; 10 bases line up with TRDD3. Unmatched junction bases numbered 14, after V lost 1 base and J lost 0 bases. Germline CDR1 and CDR2: TSWWSYY and QGS. The CDR3 has 20 residues. This chain's CDR3 is CALGEPFQYLTGGYTDKLIF. The CDR3 region has the DNA TGTGCTCTTGGGGAACCCTTTCAGTATCTTACTGGGGGATACACCGATAAACTCATCTTT.

This clone was seen a handful of times. This chain links TRDV1 with TRDJ2, with TRDD3 matching over 7 bases. Germline lookup yields CDR1 TSWWSYY and CDR2 QGS. The J segment lost 5 bases and the V segment lost 0 bases, leaving 30 bases of the junction unmatched. This CDR3 region has 24 residues. CDR3 DNA: TGTGCTCTTGGGGAACTAGTTGCGACGAAGGTTTTAAGATCCCGGGGGGATGGTACAGCACAACTCTTCTTT. The encoded protein is CALGELVATKVLRSRGDGTAQLFF.

A remark on this clone: At the DNA level, this CDR3 is encoded by other sequences in the same sample as well. The V and J genes are TRDV1 and TRDJ1; weak D call: TRDD2 (5 bases). Germline values: CDR1 TSWWSYY, CDR2 QGS. V was clipped by 0 bases and J by 0 bases, with 8 bases between them. CDR3 length equals 15 residues. CDR3 region: CALGELFLYTDKLIF. For the CDR3, the DNA is TGTGCTCTTGGGGAACTATTCCTTTACACCGATAAACTCATCTTT.

This clone was found a few times. The V gene is TRDV1, the J gene TRDJ2; no clear D gene. V was clipped by 2 bases and J by 0 bases, with 22 bases between them. Per the germline V gene, CDR1 is TSWWSYY and CDR2 is QGS. The CDR3 consists of 20 residues. This CDR3 is CALGEVTFSHIGALTAQLFF. The DNA of the CDR3 is TGTGCTCTTGGGGAAGTTACCTTTTCCCACATAGGGGCTTTGACAGCACAACTCTTCTTT.

The V gene is TRDV1, the J gene TRDJ1; weak D call: TRDD3 (6 bases). Germline V lookup: CDR1 TSWWSYY, CDR2 QGS. The CDR3 is 15 amino acids. Between the trimmed V and J ends, which lost 5 bases and 4 bases, there was a span of 17 bases. In DNA, the CDR3 is TGTGCTCTTGGGCCACGTGGGGGGGAACTCGATAAACTCATCTTT. Translation gives CALGPRGGELDKLIF.

This clone was found a few times. V usage is TRDV1 and J usage is TRDJ1; D unclear. V was cut by 0 bases and J by 0 bases, with 20 bases left in between. The CDR3 is made up of 19 amino acids. The germline V gene encodes CDR1 TSWWSYY and CDR2 QGS. CDR3 amino acids: CALGELLLAPLGYTDKLIF. For the CDR3, the DNA is TGTGCTCTTGGGGAACTACTACTTGCGCCCCTTGGGTACACCGATAAACTCATCTTT.

The rearrangement joins TRDV1 to TRDJ1, with 7 bases aligning to TRDD2. V was clipped by 1 base and J by 2 bases; unmatched bases: 10. Germline assignment: CDR1 TSWWSYY and CDR2 QGS. The CDR3 spans 17 residues. CDR3 coding DNA: TGTGCTCTTGGGGAACCCAGGCTTCCTAGGTCAACCGATAAACTCATCTTT. This translates into CALGEPRLPRSTDKLIF.

The chain combines TRDV1 with TRDJ1; tentative D call: TRDD3 (5 bases). Germline CDR1 TSWWSYY, CDR2 QGS. V lost 0 bases, J lost 1 base, and 9 bases lay in between. CDR3 length equals 15 residues. CDR3 loop: CALGELEGCTDKLIF. CDR3 DNA sequence: TGTGCTCTTGGGGAACTAGAGGGATGCACCGATAAACTCATCTTT.

This rearrangement joins TRDV1 to TRDJ1; D is uncertain. CDR3 size: 18 residues. The V end lost 1 base, the J end lost 3 bases, and 21 bases lay between the germline ends. From germline, CDR1 is TSWWSYY and CDR2 QGS. CDR3 sequence: CALGEPCLTVKASDKLIF. CDR3 sequence (DNA): TGTGCTCTTGGGGAACCATGCCTGACCGTAAAGGCTTCCGATAAACTCATCTTT.

This clone came up a few times. This chain uses TRDV1 with TRDJ1, with 8 bases fitting TRDD3. The CDR3 length is 19 residues. CDR1 is TSWWSYY and CDR2 is QGS in the germline V gene. The trim removed 3 bases at V and 0 bases at J, leaving 15 bases unmatched. Here the CDR3 reads CALGDHIVLGAQYTDKLIF. Here the CDR3 DNA reads TGTGCTCTTGGGGATCACATAGTACTGGGGGCCCAGTACACCGATAAACTCATCTTT.